These T cell receptor beta chains were read from a single sample in a study of blood T cells in healthy people across ages. A single record per CDR3 protein comes from TCRdb applying MiXCR to the 5' RACE reads. The sample holds some 1.5 million distinct CDR3 sequences, roughly two fifths seen once. What was sequenced was blood. These receptors were collected from a woman under 30 in good health. The conserved cysteine and the conserved F or W are not part of the CDR3 here. Fields, in order: J gene, V gene, CDR3 protein.

j_gene: TRBJ2-1; v_gene: TRBV14; CDR3aa: ASSRRGLADGNEQF
j_gene: TRBJ2-1; v_gene: TRBV11-2; CDR3aa: ASSFTGASSYNEQF
j_gene: -; v_gene: TRBV18; CDR3aa: ASPSQRLFENIQY
j_gene: TRBJ2-1; v_gene: TRBV5-1; CDR3aa: ASSLPEGSYNGQF
j_gene: -; v_gene: TRBV7-2; CDR3aa: ASSLDPRSSYNEQY
j_gene: TRBJ2-1; v_gene: TRBV7-6; CDR3aa: ASSAAYNEQF
j_gene: TRBJ2-1; v_gene: TRBV6-4; CDR3aa: ASSELAENNEQF
j_gene: TRBJ1-6; v_gene: TRBV14; CDR3aa: ASSQGQGFGSPLH
j_gene: TRBJ2-5; v_gene: TRBV29-1; CDR3aa: SVAGSPTGETQY
j_gene: TRBJ2-7; v_gene: TRBV7-6; CDR3aa: ASSLVGKWQEQY
j_gene: TRBJ2-7; v_gene: TRBV7-9; CDR3aa: AGSLLGLEQY
j_gene: -; v_gene: TRBV4-3; CDR3aa: ASSYLDGQGDEQY
j_gene: TRBJ2-5; v_gene: TRBV7-9; CDR3aa: ASSPSWAQETQY
j_gene: TRBJ2-1; v_gene: TRBV29-1; CDR3aa: SVVPSDRIYNEQF
j_gene: -; v_gene: TRBV5-1; CDR3aa: ASSWTRGEVGYEQY
j_gene: -; v_gene: TRBV20-1; CDR3aa: SASTGRAGYNEQY
j_gene: TRBJ2-1; v_gene: TRBV2; CDR3aa: ASSELAGAVNEQF
j_gene: TRBJ1-5; v_gene: TRBV2; CDR3aa: ASSESQWNQPQH